One and the same sample provided the 8 T cell receptor beta chains below, sequenced in a study of STAT5B mutations in CD4+ large granular lymphocyte leukemia. The assay was immunoSEQ multiplex PCR, and TCRdb's table has in-frame clones only and misses some. The sample shows some 34,000 clones, roughly 76% of them seen only once. Sequencing was carried out using CD4+ T cells from blood buffy coats. The receptors originated from a human donor in good health.

This chain connects TRBV2 to TRBJ2-1, with D possibly called TRBD1 or TRBD2 (5 bases each). This CDR3 is built from 15 residues. Germline loops: CDR1 SNHLY, CDR2 FYNNEI. With 7 bases removed from V and 4 bases from J, the gap between germline ends came to 17 bases. The CDR3 region has the DNA TGTGCCAGCACTCCGTCTGGGGGAGCTTACAATGAGCAGTTCTTC. This sequence encodes CASTPSGGAYNEQFF.

The CDR3 loop is CASSLSDGSGEQYF. CDR3 bases: TGCGCCAGCAGCTTGAGCGACGGGTCAGGCGAGCAGTACTTC. V is TRBV5-1 and J is TRBJ2-7; D ambiguous. This CDR3 is 14 amino acids long. Germline CDR1 is SGHRS and CDR2 is YFSETQ. The V and J ends lost 1 base and 6 bases respectively, with 14 bases between them.

The genes are TRBV9 and TRBJ1-6; D unresolved. Trimming stripped 1 base from V and 4 bases from J, with 12 bases between. Per the germline V gene, CDR1 is SGDLS and CDR2 is YYNGEE. The length of the CDR3 is 16 residues. The CDR3 region has the DNA TGTGCCAGCAGCGTAACGGCTGAGATGTATAATTCACCCCTCCACTTT. Translation gives CASSVTAEMYNSPLHF.

In this sample, this clone turned up once. The chain employs TRBV27 and TRBJ1-6; D perhaps matches TRBD1 (6 bases). Germline V gives CDR1 MNHEY, CDR2 SMNVEV (reference sequence). The CDR3 sequence is 15 residues long. The V end lost 6 bases, the J end lost 5 bases, and 14 bases lay between the germline ends. This chain's CDR3 is CASSKNRVDNSPLHF. The CDR3 DNA is TGTGCCAGCAGCAAGAACAGGGTGGATAATTCACCCCTCCACTTT.

This clone was seen only a few times. This sequence joins TRBV5-4 and TRBJ2-7; D assignment may be TRBD1 or TRBD2 (6 bases each). The V gene's germline CDR1 is SGHNT and CDR2 YYREEE (reference sequence). This CDR3 has 16 residues. Trimming left V 3 bases short and J 6 bases short, with 22 bases between. For the CDR3, the DNA is TGTGCCAGCAGCTCGAGGGGGAGAGGGAGGCAGGGCGAGCAGTACTTC. Protein: CASSSRGRGRQGEQYF. The full variable domain, with the rest looked up from reference TRBV5-4 and TRBJ2-7, is ETGVTQSPTHLIKTRGQQVTLRCSSQSGHNTVSWYQQALGQGPQFIFQYYREEENGRGNFPPRFSGLQFPNYSSELNVNALELDDSALYLCASSSRGRGRQGEQYFGPGTRLTVT.

The rearrangement uses TRBV5-4 and TRBJ2-3, with 13 bases that match TRBD2. The CDR3 totals 16 residues. Losses at the gene ends were 4 bases for V and 2 bases for J; bases not matched to a gene: 4. The germline CDR1 and CDR2 sequences are SGHNT and YYREEE (reference sequence). For the CDR3, the DNA is TGTGCCAGCAGCCGAGGGACTAGCGGGAACACAGATACGCAGTATTTT. Protein sequence: CASSRGTSGNTDTQYF.

This chain links TRBV28 with TRBJ2-7; the D is unclear. CDR1 MDHEN and CDR2 SYDVKM come from the germline V gene. V lost 3 bases, J lost 2 bases, and 17 bases lay in between. This CDR3 comprises 16 residues. This CDR3 is CASSFQLELLTYEQYF. DNA for the CDR3: TGTGCCAGCAGTTTTCAGCTGGAACTTCTAACCTACGAGCAGTACTTC.

V is TRBV7-9 and J is TRBJ1-6; possibly TRBD1 for D (6 bases). Germline V gene data show CDR1 as SEHNR and CDR2 as FQNEAQ (reference sequence). The V end lost 6 bases, the J end lost 0 bases, and 15 bases lay between the germline ends. The CDR3 sequence is 17 residues long. The CDR3 reads CASRIQGPGSYNSPLHF. The DNA of the CDR3 is TGTGCCAGCAGGATACAGGGACCAGGCTCCTATAATTCACCCCTCCACTTT.